These 13 T cell receptor beta chains came from one sample sequenced in a study of T-cell reconstitution after alpha-beta-depleted transplantation in children. A TCRbeta library incorporating unique molecular identifiers was prepared. TCRdb reprocessed the PCR reads with MiXCR, giving one entry per CDR3 protein. Found here are 540,000 or so distinct CDR3 sequences, 20% to 25% of them singletons; the top ten hold 12% to 15%. The sequencing used PBMCs, mostly from graft donor cells, collected 360 days after TCRalphabeta/CD19-depleted stem cell transplant. The receptors stem from a boy under two years old who had a stem cell transplant for acute myeloid leukemia, so the T cells may come from the graft donor.

This clonotype was counted a single time. The chain couples TRBV24-1 to TRBJ1-5, with a tentative D call TRBD1 (5 bases). The CDR3 covers 16 residues. From germline, CDR1 is KGHDR and CDR2 SFDVKD. Here the CDR3 DNA reads TGTGGGGCCAGTGATGGGACTAAGGGATACAATCAGCCCCAGCATTTT. Encoded protein: CGASDGTKGYNQPQHF.

This sequence joins TRBV4-1 and TRBJ1-2; D remains unclear. Trimming took 0 bases from V and 4 from J, leaving 15 bases between them. The CDR3 has 16 residues. Germline V gene data show CDR1 as MGHRA and CDR2 as YSYEKL. DNA for the CDR3: TGCGCCAGCAGCCAAGATGGCCTCTCCTGGGGCTATGGCTACACCTTC. Its translation: CASSQDGLSWGYGYTF.

This clonotype was counted at least ten times. The J gene is TRBJ2-1, the V gene TRBV6-1; TRBD2 aligns across 11 bases. V trimming: 4 bases; J trimming: 9 bases; junction bases outside the gene matches: 5. Per the germline V gene, CDR1 is MNHNS and CDR2 is SASEGT. CDR3 size: 14 residues. The DNA for the CDR3 is TGTGCCAGCAGTGGAATAGCGGGGGGGAGTGAGCAGTTCTTC. This codes for CASSGIAGGSEQFF.

This clonotype was seen more than once but under ten times. This sequence joins TRBV7-2 and TRBJ2-1, with 11 bases that match TRBD2. The CDR3 spans 13 residues. Looked up from germline, CDR1 is SGHTA and CDR2 is FQGNSA. V trimming: 5 bases; J trimming: 15 bases; junction bases outside the gene matches: 9. The CDR3 nucleotides read TGTGCCAGCAGCCTCCTACTAGCGGGGGTGGGGTTCTTC. This gives the protein CASSLLLAGVGFF.

Only a few counts were recorded for this clonotype. The CDR3, as DNA: TGTGCCAGCAGTTACTCGACAGGCAGATCCTACGAGCAGTACTTC. It specifies CASSYSTGRSYEQYF. The V and J genes are TRBV6-5 and TRBJ2-7, with D possibly matching TRBD1 (6 bases). Germline lookup yields CDR1 MNHEY and CDR2 SVGAGI. Trimming stripped 0 bases from V and 1 base from J, with 10 bases between. The CDR3 totals 15 residues.

V gene TRBV9 combines with J gene TRBJ1-1, with TRBD1 matching over 7 bases. Trimming at V came to 4 bases and at J to 6 bases, leaving 6 bases not matched to a gene. CDR3 length: 13 amino acids. Germline CDR1 and CDR2: SGDLS and YYNGEE. CDR3 in amino acids: CASSPRQGSEAFF. The CDR3 DNA reads as TGTGCCAGCAGCCCGCGACAGGGATCTGAAGCTTTCTTT.

This sequence joins TRBV20-1 and TRBJ1-3, with D possibly TRBD1 on 6 matching bases. V was cut by 3 bases and J by 6 bases, with 21 bases left in between. Germline CDR1 DFQATT, CDR2 SNEGSKA (reference sequence). The CDR3 is 16 residues long. This CDR3 reads CSARGPDRLGLNTIYF. The CDR3 DNA is TGCAGTGCTAGGGGCCCTGACAGGCTTGGTCTAAACACCATATATTTT.

A few counts support this clonotype. V usage is TRBV6-1 and J usage is TRBJ2-7; no clear D. The germline CDR1 and CDR2 sequences are MNHNS and SASEGT. Trimming removed 0 bases from V and 4 bases from J, with 19 bases in between. The CDR3 extends over 17 amino acids. CDR3 residues: CASSEAVEGLFSYEQYV. In DNA, the CDR3 is TGTGCCAGCAGTGAAGCGGTGGAAGGGTTGTTTAGTTACGAGCAGTACGTC.

The CDR3 is CSAREDRGTDTQYF. DNA of the CDR3: TGCAGTGCTAGGGAGGACAGGGGTACAGATACGCAGTATTTT. The chain uses TRBV20-1 and TRBJ2-3, with 9 bases aligning to TRBD1. The CDR3 is 14 amino acids. Germline assignment: CDR1 DFQATT and CDR2 SNEGSKA (reference sequence). J was trimmed by 3 bases and V by 3 bases; bases with no gene match: 4.

In this sample, this clonotype turned up a few times. V is TRBV7-2 and J is TRBJ2-7, with D perhaps TRBD1 or TRBD2 (5 bases each). V lost 0 bases and J 6 bases, leaving 9 bases between the germline ends. Germline assignment: CDR1 SGHTA and CDR2 FQGNSA. CDR3 length: 13 amino acids. The CDR3 DNA reads as TGTGCCAGCAGCTTAGCGAGGGGATTCGAGCAGTACTTC. This encodes CASSLARGFEQYF.

The J gene is TRBJ2-3, the V gene TRBV20-1, with a possible D match to TRBD2 (5 bases). Germline lookup yields CDR1 DFQATT and CDR2 SNEGSKA (reference sequence). The CDR3 loop spans 14 amino acids. V was shortened by 5 bases and J by 2 bases, with 14 bases between the two germline ends. Written as DNA, the CDR3 is TGCAGTGCTCTGCTAGCTACTCCCACAGATACGCAGTATTTT. Translation: CSALLATPTDTQYF.

This sequence joins TRBV20-1 and TRBJ2-3; maybe TRBD1 (5 bases). V was clipped by 2 bases and J by 5 bases, with 14 bases between them. There are 14 residues in the CDR3. From germline, CDR1 is DFQATT and CDR2 SNEGSKA (reference sequence). Written as DNA, the CDR3 is TGCAGTGCTAGACCGTTCTCAGGGCTAGATACGCAGTATTTT. Residues: CSARPFSGLDTQYF.

This clonotype was seen once. The rearrangement joins TRBV15 to TRBJ2-5, with 7 bases that match TRBD1. CDR1 LNHNV and CDR2 YYDKDF come from the germline V gene (reference sequence). The ends lost 4 bases at V and 2 bases at J; junction bases unmatched: 7. This CDR3 is built from 15 residues. CDR3 region: CATSTRTGGQETQYF. The CDR3 bases are TGTGCCACCAGCACCCGGACAGGAGGTCAAGAGACCCAGTACTTC.